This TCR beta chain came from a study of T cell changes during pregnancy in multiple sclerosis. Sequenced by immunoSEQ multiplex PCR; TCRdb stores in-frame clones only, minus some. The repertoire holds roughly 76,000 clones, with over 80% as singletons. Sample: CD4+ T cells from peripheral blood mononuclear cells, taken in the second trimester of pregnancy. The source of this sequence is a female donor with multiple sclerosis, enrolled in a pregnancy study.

The CDR3 here is CATRRNPGSGEQYF. The CDR3 DNA reads TGTGCCACGAGGAGGAATCCGGGATCCGGCGAGCAGTACTTC. The gene calls are TRBV15 and TRBJ2-7; perhaps TRBD2 as D (5 bases). The CDR3 contains 14 residues. The V gene lost 9 bases and the J gene lost 6 bases, with 21 bases spanning the gap. Germline V gives CDR1 LNHNV, CDR2 YYDKDF (reference sequence).